What follows are 19 T cell receptor beta chains derived from one specimen sequenced in a study of immune characterization of retroperitoneal liposarcoma. In TCRdb, the PCR reads were re-called with MiXCR into one record per CDR3 protein. The sample has over 3,500 distinct CDR3 sequences, about 33% seen once. The material sequenced was tumor tissue. The receptors were sampled from a male donor with retroperitoneal liposarcoma.

The chain employs TRBV6-6 and TRBJ2-1, with D hard to call. Germline lookup yields CDR1 MNHNY and CDR2 SVGAGI (reference sequence). The CDR3 extends over 12 amino acids. Trimming stripped 4 bases from V and 10 bases from J, with 11 bases between. The CDR3 loop is CASSLGAYEQFF. DNA of the CDR3: TGTGCCAGCAGTTTAGGCGCCTACGAGCAGTTCTTC.

The chain uses TRBV12-3 or TRBV12-4 and TRBJ1-5; no definite D call. Trimming left V 3 bases short and J 11 bases short, with 8 bases between. The CDR3 has 11 residues. The CDR3 bases are TGTGCCAGCAGTTTTTCGGGAGCCCAGCATTTT. This translates into CASSFSGAQHF.

The rearrangement uses TRBV12-3 or TRBV12-4 and TRBJ2-2; D may be TRBD2 (6 bases). The length of the CDR3 is 16 residues. The V gene lost 2 bases and the J gene lost 4 bases, with 14 bases spanning the gap. In DNA, the CDR3 is TGTGCCAGCAGTTTATGGTCCCGGGAGAGCACCGGGGAGCTGTTTTTT. This sequence encodes CASSLWSRESTGELFF.

This chain uses TRBV6-1 with TRBJ1-5; D perhaps matches TRBD1 (5 bases). Germline loops: CDR1 MNHNS, CDR2 SASEGT. This CDR3 is built from 14 residues. Between the trimmed V and J ends, which lost 8 bases and 0 bases, there was a span of 11 bases. The CDR3 spells CASLAGTSNQPQHF. CDR3 coding DNA: TGTGCCAGCCTCGCTGGGACTAGCAATCAGCCCCAGCATTTT.

This clonotype is medium-sized (0.01 to 0.1%) in the sample. The chain recombines TRBV6-6 with TRBJ2-1; 7 nucleotides agree with TRBD1. V trimming: 2 bases; J trimming: 10 bases; junction bases outside the gene matches: 8. Germline CDR1 is MNHNY and CDR2 is SVGAGI (reference sequence). The CDR3 extends over 14 amino acids. The CDR3: CASSYQGQYYEQFF. The CDR3 DNA is TGTGCCAGCAGTTACCAGGGACAGTACTACGAGCAGTTCTTC.

This clonotype has a count of ten or more. The rearrangement links TRBV4-1 to TRBJ2-1; maybe TRBD2 (6 bases). CDR1 and CDR2 from the germline V gene are MGHRA and YSYEKL. The CDR3 is 16 amino acids. The V gene lost 0 bases and the J gene lost 3 bases, with 12 bases spanning the gap. CDR3 coding DNA: TGCGCCAGCAGCCAAGAAGATCGGGGGATCTACAATGAGCAGTTCTTC. Residues: CASSQEDRGIYNEQFF.

The V gene is TRBV6-1, the J gene TRBJ2-7; possible D gene TRBD2, 5 bases. CDR1 is MNHNS, CDR2 SASEGT, per germline. Trimming removed 5 bases at V and 0 bases at J, with 17 bases between. This CDR3 comprises 16 residues. The CDR3 spells CASSQDTDSSSYEQYF. CDR3 bases: TGTGCCAGCAGTCAGGATACGGACTCCTCCTCCTACGAGCAGTACTTC.

A few counts support this clonotype. CDR3 region: CASSYGTGVHNEQFF. The DNA of the CDR3 is TGTGCCAGCAGTTACGGGACAGGGGTCCACAATGAGCAGTTCTTC. The chain is built from TRBV6-1 and TRBJ2-1; 10 positions match TRBD1. V lost 5 bases, J lost 5 bases, and 6 bases stayed unmatched. The CDR3 runs 15 residues. CDR1 and CDR2 from the germline V gene are MNHNS and SASEGT.

This clonotype was picked up a small number of times. The chain joins TRBV7-2 to TRBJ2-1; D is perhaps TRBD2 (5 bases). The J call may be incorrect, as the DNA end agrees better with TRBJ2-7. This CDR3 is 14 amino acids long. Looked up from germline, CDR1 is SGHTA and CDR2 is FQGNSA. The CDR3 nucleotides are TGTGCCAGCAGCTCCGGACTGGACTCGGGCGAGCAGTACTTC. As protein: CASSSGLDSGEQYF.

About this clonotype itself: One end of the junction fails to match germline, which may point to a read error. V is TRBV6-4 and J is TRBJ2-3; D may match TRBD1 or TRBD2 (5 bases each). Germline lookup yields CDR1 MRHNA and CDR2 SNTAGT. CDR3 size: 16 residues. The CDR3 loop reads CASSDSSLGDHNEQFF. The CDR3 DNA sequence: TGTGCCAGCAGTGACTCGTCCCTCGGGGACCACAATGAGCAGTTCTTT.

The chain recombines TRBV7-2 with TRBJ2-5; D is unresolved. CDR3 size: 15 residues. Germline V gives CDR1 SGHTA, CDR2 FQGNSA. Trimming stripped 4 bases from V and 11 bases from J, with 23 bases between. The CDR3 bases are TGTGCCAGCAGCTCCGTAAGAGACCAAGGGAATGAGCAGTACTTC. This sequence encodes CASSSVRDQGNEQYF.

V gene TRBV6-1 combines with J gene TRBJ1-1; D gene ambiguous. V was shortened by 5 bases and J by 0 bases, with 7 bases between the two germline ends. Per the germline V gene, CDR1 is MNHNS and CDR2 is SASEGT. The length of the CDR3 is 13 residues. Here the CDR3 DNA reads TGTGCCAGCAGTTTGGAAGTGAACACTGAAGCTTTCTTT. It translates to CASSLEVNTEAFF.

By share of the sample, this clonotype is medium-sized. V is TRBV5-1 and J is TRBJ1-2; D uncertain. Trimming took 0 bases from V and 4 from J, leaving 13 bases between them. Germline V gives CDR1 SGHRS, CDR2 YFSETQ. The CDR3 spans 15 residues. This CDR3 is CASSLDLSLGYGYTF. The CDR3 DNA follows: TGCGCCAGCAGCTTGGATCTTTCCTTGGGCTATGGCTACACCTTC.

The gene calls are TRBV12-3 or TRBV12-4 and TRBJ2-5; D unresolved. The end of the DNA is better explained by TRBJ2-1, so the J call may be wrong. The CDR3 has 14 residues. The CDR3 here is CASSLGNSGYEQFF. Here the CDR3 DNA reads TGTGCCAGCAGTTTAGGGAATAGTGGGTACGAGCAGTTCTTC.

V gene TRBV4-3 combines with J gene TRBJ2-3; 12 nucleotides line up with TRBD2. The germline CDR1 and CDR2 sequences are LGHNA and YSLEER. The CDR3 is made up of 19 amino acids. The J segment lost 1 base and the V segment lost 4 bases, leaving 12 bases of the junction unmatched. In nucleotides, the CDR3 is TGCGCCAGCAGCCCCCGGACTAGCGGGACCGCGCTGGGCACAGATACGCAGTATTTT. It encodes CASSPRTSGTALGTDTQYF.

This clonotype was detected many times. V usage is TRBV6-2 or TRBV6-3 and J usage is TRBJ2-3, with D possibly matching TRBD2 (6 bases). Germline V CDR1 and CDR2: MNHEY, SVGEGT. Between the trimmed V and J ends, which lost 8 bases and 0 bases, there was a span of 12 bases. This CDR3 contains 14 residues. CDR3 protein: CASLLEGSTDTQYF. CDR3 nucleotides: TGTGCCAGCCTACTGGAGGGGAGCACAGATACGCAGTATTTT.

By share, this clonotype counts as medium-sized. The chain combines TRBV6-1 with TRBJ1-2; possible D gene TRBD1, 6 bases. CDR1 MNHNS and CDR2 SASEGT come from the germline V gene. V lost 8 bases and J 5 bases, leaving 9 bases between the germline ends. This CDR3 contains 11 residues. The CDR3 is CASRDTYGYTF. The CDR3 DNA is TGTGCCAGCCGGGACACTTATGGCTACACCTTC.

This clonotype was observed at least ten times. J is TRBJ2-2 and V is TRBV4-1, with D uncertain. Per the germline V gene, CDR1 is MGHRA and CDR2 is YSYEKL. There are 13 residues in the CDR3. The V end was cut by 4 bases, the J end by 5 bases, with 8 bases between. The CDR3 loop is CASSPTPTGELFF. The CDR3 DNA reads TGCGCCAGCAGCCCGACACCAACCGGGGAGCTGTTTTTT.

The sample holds many counts of this clonotype. The rearrangement links TRBV6-1 to TRBJ1-5; D remains unclear. Germline loops: CDR1 MNHNS, CDR2 SASEGT. CDR3 length equals 13 residues. The germline V and J ends were trimmed by 10 bases and 3 bases, with 13 bases remaining between them. CDR3 sequence: CATSRGFNQPQHF. The CDR3 DNA is TGTGCCACATCCCGAGGCTTCAATCAGCCCCAGCATTTT.